This TCR beta chain was recovered during a study of T-cell memory formation after mild COVID-19. Turning to the study itself: Largely, the TCR clusters proved donor specific. The study's findings and limits: Contracting clones from day 15 to 85 showed balanced CD4/CD8; later expanders favored CD4+. Cross-reactive memory appears to have joined, as suggested by some responding clones showing up in pre-infection memory. In second-wave clones peaking day 37, SARS-CoV-2 specificity remained unconfirmed.

Concerning this clonotype: Antigen unknown.

A single record per CDR3 protein comes from TCRdb applying MiXCR to the 5' RACE reads. The data show about 260,000 distinct CDR3 sequences, with 16% seen just once and roughly 20% held by the top ten. The sequence came from a man younger than 30 who had mild COVID-19 (a few samples of this study predate the infection). Cell type and time point are not known. The material sequenced was PBMCs or a T cell subset sorted from them (not recorded which).

The CDR3 DNA reads as TGCGCCAGCAGCTCGGGACAGGGGGTAAACAATGAGCAGTTCTTC. The encoded protein is CASSSGQGVNNEQFF. The chain couples TRBV5-1 to TRBJ2-1, with 11 bases fitting TRBD1. CDR3 length: 15 residues. Germline CDR1 SGHRS, CDR2 YFSETQ. V dropped 3 bases and J dropped 5; count of bases not matched to a gene: 4.